The 4 T cell receptor beta chains reported below all come from one sample, sequenced in a study of T cells after posttransplantation cyclophosphamide. Profiled with immunoSEQ multiplex PCR; TCRdb holds only in-frame clones, not every one. Observed in the sample are several thousand clones, none of them singletons. A marrow graft followed busulfan-fludarabine conditioning, with cyclophosphamide on days +3 and +4. Sequenced here: PBMCs, sampled 350 to 390 days after allogeneic stem cell transplant with posttransplant cyclophosphamide. The source is a male patient aged 50 to 60 who received an allogeneic stem cell transplant from a related donor and was CMV-positive. Some T cells may be the graft donor's.

This clone was seen at least ten times. This CDR3 reads CASSSIAGGTDTQYF. The CDR3 DNA reads TGTGCCAGCAGCTCAATAGCGGGAGGCACAGATACGCAGTATTTT. This chain joins TRBV7-2 and TRBJ2-3; 9 bases align to TRBD2. After removal of 4 bases from V and 1 base from J, the junction contained 3 bases not matched to a gene. There are 15 residues in the CDR3. Germline V gene lookup returns CDR1 SGHTA and CDR2 FQGNSA.

By share, this clone ranks as medium-sized (0.01 to 0.1%). The rearrangement joins TRBV27 to TRBJ2-7, with TRBD1 matching over 8 bases. This CDR3 comprises 15 residues. V was pared by 3 bases and J by 4 bases, with 8 bases of the junction left unmatched. Per germline, CDR1 MNHEY and CDR2 SMNVEV (reference sequence). The CDR3 bases are TGTGCCAGCAGTTTTTTCGCAGGGGGCCGGTACGAGCAGTACTTC. Its translation is CASSFFAGGRYEQYF.

In this sample, this clone turned up many times. This rearrangement joins TRBV30 to TRBJ1-4, with D uncertain. In germline, CDR1 is GTSNPN, CDR2 SVGIG (reference sequence). Trimming took off 5 bases at V and 0 bases at J, with 13 bases between the two ends. CDR3 size: 15 residues. The DNA for the CDR3 is TGTGCCTGGCCCCCAAAAAACACAACTAATGAAAAACTGTTTTTT. Its translation is CAWPPKNTTNEKLFF.

This clone is termed medium-sized. The chain has TRBV13 and TRBJ2-7, with 13 bases identical to TRBD2. CDR1 PRHDT and CDR2 FYEKMQ come from the germline V gene (reference sequence). V lost 4 bases, J lost 0 bases, and 9 bases stayed unmatched. This CDR3 has 18 amino acids. CDR3 nucleotides: TGTGCCAGCAGCTCCGCCGCGGGACTAGCGGGACCCTCCTACGAGCAGTACTTC. It is translated as CASSSAAGLAGPSYEQYF.